The rows below give T cell receptor beta chains drawn from one sample of a study of cytomegalovirus exposure and HLA in healthy donors. Only in-frame clones appear in the TCRdb table, and some are missing; sequencing was by immunoSEQ multiplex PCR. The sample lists 100,000 to 150,000 clones; 75% to 90% were seen once. Sample: PBMCs. The receptors here all came from a woman aged 18-29 years in good health and CMV-seronegative. CDR3s include the opening cysteine and the closing phenylalanine or tryptophan. D genes are given only for firm matches. Clone sizes are given selectively: once, few, many, or a class where the clone is expanded.

D	V	J	size	DNA	CDR3
-	TRBV4-2	TRBJ2-5	-	TGTGCCAGCAGCCAAGATAAGAGACAAGAGACCCAGTACTTC	CASSQDKRQETQYF
-	TRBV4-1	TRBJ1-5	-	TGCGCCAGCAGCCAGGACGGGGTGAGCAATCAGCCCCAGCATTTT	CASSQDGVSNQPQHF
TRBD2	TRBV5-6	TRBJ2-7	-	TGTGCCAGCAGCTTGGCGTGGGACTGGAGCGGGGGTTACTTC	CASSLAWDWSGGYF
TRBD1	TRBV30	TRBJ2-2	-	TGTGCCTGGAGTGGAGTTACGGGACAGGTTATCGCCGGGGAGCTGTTTTTT	CAWSGVTGQVIAGELFF
TRBD2	TRBV7-2	TRBJ2-7	-	TGTGCCAGCAGCCGTAGCGGACTAGCGTCCGAGCAGTACTTC	CASSRSGLASEQYF
TRBD1	TRBV5-1	TRBJ2-7	-	TGCGCCAGCAGCGAGGGGACAGGGGGGTTTTCCGAGCAGTACTTC	CASSEGTGGFSEQYF
TRBD2	TRBV27	TRBJ2-1	-	TGTGCCAGCAGTCCAAGTTATAGCGGGGCCTACAATGAGCAGTTCTTC	CASSPSYSGAYNEQFF
TRBD1	TRBV2	TRBJ1-3	-	TGTGCCAGCAGCTGGGACAGGGCTACTGGAAACACCATATATTTT	CASSWDRATGNTIYF
-	TRBV18	TRBJ1-5	once	TGTGCCAGCTCCCGGGACACCAATCAGCCCCAGCATTTT	CASSRDTNQPQHF
-	TRBV7-9	TRBJ1-3	few	TGTGCCAGCAGCGGAGACAGGTTGGGAAACACCATATATTTT	CASSGDRLGNTIYF
-	TRBV6-1	TRBJ1-1	-	TGTGCCAGCATTCCCAGGGTTGGTGTAGCTTTCTTT	CASIPRVGVAFF
TRBD1	TRBV9	TRBJ2-7	-	TGTGCCAGCAGCCCGACAGGGGACTCCTACGAGCAGTACTTC	CASSPTGDSYEQYF
-	TRBV13	TRBJ2-3	-	TGTGCCAGCAGCTTAGGCCGTTACACAGATACGCAGTATTTT	CASSLGRYTDTQYF
-	TRBV19	TRBJ1-1	-	TGTGCCAGTAGAAATAAACAGGGTCACACTGAAGCTTTCTTT	CASRNKQGHTEAFF
-	TRBV7-9	TRBJ2-1	-	TGTGCCAGCAGCTTAGCCCCCCCAACTGGGCGGGGCGAGCAGTTCTTC	CASSLAPPTGRGEQFF
TRBD1	TRBV18	TRBJ1-4	few	TGTGCCAGCTCACCACCGGGGACAGGGAATGAAAAACTGTTTTTT	CASSPPGTGNEKLFF
-	TRBV7-9	TRBJ1-1	-	TGTGCCAGCAGCTTTTGGGGAGAGAACACTGAAGCTTTCTTT	CASSFWGENTEAFF
-	TRBV11-2	TRBJ2-1	-	TGTGCCAGCAGCTTAAACTCCCCTTCGAGGGATGAGCAGTTCTTC	CASSLNSPSRDEQFF
-	TRBV30	TRBJ1-1	few	TGTGCCTGGATGTCCGGGAGGTCGGAAGCTTTCTTT	CAWMSGRSEAFF
-	TRBV20-1	TRBJ1-1	-	TGCAGTGCGTTGACGGGGGGGGAAGCTTTCTTT	CSALTGGEAFF
TRBD2	TRBV11-2	TRBJ2-2	-	TGTGCCAGCAGCTTGGAGTCAGCGGGGGGTAGCGGGGAGCTGTTTTTT	CASSLESAGGSGELFF
-	TRBV5-8	TRBJ2-3	-	TGTGCCAGCAGCTTTTCAGGGAAAGGGGGAGATACGCAGTATTTT	CASSFSGKGGDTQYF
-	TRBV5-1	TRBJ2-5	once	TGCGCCAGCAGCGCTTTGACACTTTCGAAAGAGACCCAGTACTTC	CASSALTLSKETQYF
TRBD2	TRBV11-2	TRBJ2-4	-	TGTGCCAGCAGCACACCGGGCGGGGGAACCAAAAACATTCAGTACTTC	CASSTPGGGTKNIQYF
-	TRBV5-4	TRBJ1-1	-	TGTGCCAGCAGCTTGGAGTGGGGGCTGGGCACTGAAGCTTTCTTT	CASSLEWGLGTEAFF
-	TRBV28	TRBJ2-7	-	TGTGCCAGCAGTTTTCAAGGGGGAAGGAGCGAGCAGTACTTC	CASSFQGGRSEQYF
-	TRBV7-6	TRBJ2-5	-	TGTGCCAGCAGCTTGGATTGGCGGGGACAAGAGACCCAGTACTTC	CASSLDWRGQETQYF
-	TRBV14	TRBJ2-5	once	TGTGCCAGCAGCCTCAGTCCACTAGAAGAGACCCAGTACTTC	CASSLSPLEETQYF
-	TRBV25-1	TRBJ2-5	-	TGTGCCAGCAGTGAATGGGGCTACGGGAGCGGAGAAGAGACCCAGTACTTC	CASSEWGYGSGEETQYF
-	TRBV28	TRBJ2-7	-	TGTGCCAGCAGTCAGGGTTCGTGGGAAGTGCAGTACTTC	CASSQGSWEVQYF
-	TRBV7-9	TRBJ2-1	-	TGTGCCAGCTTGGGGCTAACTAATGAGCAGTTCTTC	CASLGLTNEQFF
-	TRBV11-3	TRBJ2-2	-	TGTGCCAGCAGCCTGTACACCGGCGACGGGATCGGGGAGCTGTTTTTT	CASSLYTGDGIGELFF
-	TRBV4-1	TRBJ1-5	-	TGCGCCAGCAGCCGTGACAGAGGTCAGCCCCAGCATTTT	CASSRDRGQPQHF
-	TRBV28	TRBJ2-5	-	TGTGCCAGCGGACAGCCCCAAGAGACCCAGTACTTC	CASGQPQETQYF
TRBD1	TRBV28	TRBJ2-7	-	TGTGCCAGCAGTTACGGGACAGGGGCATACGAGCAGTACTTC	CASSYGTGAYEQYF
-	TRBV6-5	TRBJ2-7	-	TGTGCCAGCAGGAGCGGAGCCTTGGCTAACGAGCAGTACTTC	CASRSGALANEQYF
TRBD1	TRBV5-1	TRBJ1-2	once	TGCGCCAGCAGCACGACGCAAGGGACAGGGCGAGGCTACACCTTC	CASSTTQGTGRGYTF
-	TRBV27	TRBJ2-7	-	TGTGCCAGCAGTTCGGGAGACCTCTGGAACGAGCAGTACTTC	CASSSGDLWNEQYF
TRBD2	TRBV29-1	TRBJ2-3	few	TGCAGCGTCGGGTTTAGCGGGAGAACAGATACGCAGTATTTT	CSVGFSGRTDTQYF
TRBD2	TRBV2	TRBJ2-4	-	TGTGCCAGCAGTGGAGGCGGGAGAATGGAAAACATTCAGTACTTC	CASSGGGRMENIQYF
TRBD1	TRBV18	TRBJ2-2	few	TGTGCCAGCTCACTGGGACAGGGTAGCGCCGGGGAGCTGTTTTTT	CASSLGQGSAGELFF
TRBD2	TRBV13	TRBJ2-1	-	TGTGCCAGCAGCTCCGGGACTAGCGCGAGCTCCTACAATGAGCAGTTCTTC	CASSSGTSASSYNEQFF
-	TRBV15	TRBJ1-5	few	TGTGCCACCATGGCGGATGGCAATCAGCCCCAGCATTTT	CATMADGNQPQHF
-	TRBV6-6	TRBJ1-2	-	TGTGCCAGCAGGGGAGAGGAATCCTCCTATGGCTACACCTTC	CASRGEESSYGYTF
TRBD2	TRBV6-1	TRBJ2-5	-	TGTGCCAGCAGTGAACTAGCGGGGGGGCCAGAGACCCAGTACTTC	CASSELAGGPETQYF
-	TRBV28	TRBJ2-7	-	TGTGCCAGCAGTTCAGGGGCCTACGAGCAGTACTTC	CASSSGAYEQYF
-	TRBV7-8	TRBJ2-1	once	TGTGCCAGCAGTCCAATGGGGGACTCCCGCTACAATGAGCAGTTCTTC	CASSPMGDSRYNEQFF
TRBD2	TRBV2	TRBJ2-7	-	TGTGCCAGCAGCTTACGACTAGCGGGGGGCTACGAGCAGTACTTC	CASSLRLAGGYEQYF
-	TRBV6-5	TRBJ1-4	-	TGTGCCACAGGGATCACTAATGAAAAACTGTTTTTT	CATGITNEKLFF
TRBD1	TRBV6-5	TRBJ1-5	-	TGTGCCAGCAGCGAACAGGGGGAACAGCCCCAGCATTTT	CASSEQGEQPQHF
-	TRBV18	TRBJ1-5	-	TGTGCCAGCTCACCGGTCGGGGGAAGGGATCAGCCCCAGCATTTT	CASSPVGGRDQPQHF
TRBD1	TRBV27	TRBJ1-5	few	TGTGCCAGCAGTTTAAGGACAGGGGAGGATCAGCCCCAGCATTTT	CASSLRTGEDQPQHF
-	TRBV4-2	TRBJ2-1	-	TGTGCCAGCAGCCAATCTCGGCGGGGGCGTGGTCGGGATGAGCAGTTCTTC	CASSQSRRGRGRDEQFF
TRBD2	TRBV6-5	TRBJ2-3	-	TGTGCCAGCTCTTGGGCGGGGGGGCCCCCAGATACGCAGTATTTT	CASSWAGGPPDTQYF
TRBD1	TRBV27	TRBJ2-2	-	TGTGCCGCAGCCAGGGGGCGGAACACCGGGGAGCTGTTTTTT	CAAARGRNTGELFF